The present T cell receptor beta chain was sequenced within a study of blood T cell repertoires in COVID-19. Study details: The United States, Italy and Spain supplied acute and convalescent COVID-19 samples. PBMCs, B-cell-depleted T cells, or T cells were the source of the cDNA or gDNA that made up the material.

V was clipped by 4 bases and J by 5 bases; unmatched bases: 3. Germline CDR1 SGHAT, CDR2 FQDESV (reference sequence). This CDR3 spans 14 amino acids. In the authors' workflow: Amplifying reference gene primers gave estimates of nucleated cell counts. Repertoires were generated with immunoSEQ multiplex PCR, while TCRdb's copy carries only in-frame clones and drops some. V, J and clone size are taken as reported in that table, and D and trimming were inferred from the DNA itself. Here the sample spans around 200,000 clones, more than 75% being singletons. What was sequenced was peripheral blood. The TCR sequence derives from an elderly man with acute or convalescent COVID-19. This sequence joins TRBV11-1 and TRBJ2-5; 11 bases agree with TRBD1. The CDR3 region is CASSSRTGGETQYF. In nucleotides, the CDR3 is TGTGCCAGCAGCTCCAGGACAGGGGGCGAGACCCAGTACTTC.